The T cell receptor beta chain described here comes from a study of blood T cell repertoires in COVID-19. About the research overall: COVID-19 samples from acute and convalescent phases originated in the United States, Italy and Spain. Sources were T cells, B-cell-depleted T cells, or PBMCs; the material itself was cDNA or gDNA.

The table lists this clone with a few counts. Per the original data handling: Estimation of nucleated cell counts relied on the amplification of reference gene primers. The repertoire was sequenced with immunoSEQ multiplex PCR; TCRdb's copy has only in-frame clones and lacks some. V, J and clone size are those of that table, while D and trimming were read from the DNA. Seen here are about 220,000 clones, approximately 84% observed once, and the top ten hold about 3%. The V end was cut by 4 bases, the J end by 7 bases, with 22 bases between. CDR1 is SNHLY, CDR2 FYNNEI, per germline. This CDR3 spans 16 amino acids.

Sequenced material: peripheral blood. The rearrangement links TRBV2 to TRBJ1-1; D is unresolved. This clonotype originated in a woman in her twenties or thirties who had recovered from COVID-19. The chain's CDR3 is CASSVPPDSLAFEAFF. CDR3 DNA sequence: TGTGCCAGCAGTGTCCCGCCGGACTCCCTAGCGTTTGAAGCTTTCTTT.